The 28 T cell receptor beta chains presented below share a single source sample, sequenced in a study of T cell responses to AZD1222 COVID-19 vaccine. Libraries were prepared by immunoSEQ multiplex PCR; TCRdb keeps only in-frame clonotypes and omits some of them. The profile covers 100,000 to 150,000 clones, with 92% appearing a single time and 0.85% to 1.3% taken by the ten largest. The sequencing here drew on peripheral blood, taken on day 0 of AZD1222 vaccination. The receptor source for this set is an adult in good health.

The gene calls are TRBV28 and TRBJ2-5, with 9 bases aligning to TRBD2. This CDR3 comprises 14 residues. CDR1 and CDR2 (germline): MDHEN, SYDVKM. V lost 10 bases to trimming and J lost 3 bases; unmatched junction nucleotides: 9. CDR3 DNA: TGTGCCACCCAGGGACTAGCTTTTAAAGAGACCCAGTACTTC. This encodes CATQGLAFKETQYF.

V and J are TRBV21-1 and TRBJ2-5; the DNA was not compared with TRBD1, the D call given in the table. TRBV21-1 is assigned pseudogene status. The CDR3 consists of 12 residues. The CDR3 reads CASSGQEETQYF. CDR3 DNA: TGTGCCAGCAGCGGACAGGAAGAGACCCAGTACTTC.

V usage is TRBV2 and J usage is TRBJ1-2; 8 nucleotides match TRBD1. The CDR3 is made up of 13 amino acids. After removal of 10 bases from V and 5 bases from J, the junction contained 9 bases not matched to a gene. The V gene's germline CDR1 is SNHLY and CDR2 FYNNEI. The CDR3 loop reads CAKDRGDVYGYTF. In DNA form, the CDR3 reads TGTGCCAAAGACAGGGGTGATGTGTATGGCTACACCTTC.

The chain joins TRBV21-1 to TRBJ2-3; TRBD2 is the table's D call, not checked against the DNA. TRBV21-1 is marked as a pseudogene. The CDR3 consists of 16 residues. CDR3 coding DNA: TGTGCCAGCAGCGTGCGACTAGCGGGAGGATCAGATACGCAGTATTTT. It codes for CASSVRLAGGSDTQYF.

This clone has more than one count but fewer than ten. This rearrangement joins TRBV5-1 to TRBJ2-5; a weak D match, TRBD2 (5 bases). CDR1 SGHRS and CDR2 YFSETQ come from the germline V gene. The CDR3 sequence is 14 residues long. Trimming took 0 bases from V and 5 from J, leaving 11 bases between them. The CDR3 loop reads CASSLGLWEETQYF. The CDR3 nucleotides are TGCGCCAGCAGCTTGGGGTTGTGGGAGGAGACCCAGTACTTC.

The V call is TRBV30, the J call TRBJ2-7; D is perhaps TRBD2 (6 bases). Trimming stripped 3 bases from V and 3 bases from J, with 12 bases between. In germline, CDR1 is GTSNPN, CDR2 SVGIG (reference sequence). The CDR3 has 13 amino acids. CDR3 protein: CAWRDVGGYEQYF. CDR3 bases: TGTGCCTGGAGAGACGTGGGGGGCTACGAGCAGTACTTC.

The J gene is TRBJ2-3, the V gene TRBV5-4; unclear D gene. Trimming shortened V by 2 bases and J by 4 bases, and 8 bases separated the two germline ends. The CDR3 length is 13 residues. Germline CDR1 SGHNT, CDR2 YYREEE (reference sequence). CDR3 loop: CASSLRLSDTQYF. The CDR3 bases are TGTGCCAGCAGCTTACGGCTTTCAGATACGCAGTATTTT.

The chain employs TRBV12-3 or TRBV12-4 and TRBJ1-1, with D perhaps TRBD1 (5 bases). The V and J ends lost 4 bases and 6 bases respectively, with 12 bases between them. The CDR3 sequence is 13 residues long. In nucleotides, the CDR3 is TGTGCCAGCAGTTGGAAACAGGTATCTGAAGCTTTCTTT. Its translation is CASSWKQVSEAFF.

DNA for the CDR3: TGTGCCACCAGTGACATACCGGGACGGACAGGGGTCACAGATACGCAGTATTTT. It specifies CATSDIPGRTGVTDTQYF. The chain combines TRBV24-1 with TRBJ2-3; 9 bases line up with TRBD1. With 4 bases clipped from V and 2 bases from J, the junction kept 12 bases outside the gene matches. From germline, CDR1 is KGHDR and CDR2 SFDVKD. The CDR3 spans 18 residues.

The chain links TRBV11-1 to TRBJ1-2, with 9 bases matching TRBD1. Germline V lookup: CDR1 SGHAT, CDR2 FQDESV (reference sequence). This CDR3 has 14 residues. V shed 6 bases, J shed 4 bases, and the junction held 6 bases outside the gene matches. The CDR3 here is CASSRDREGYGYTF. CDR3 in DNA: TGTGCCAGCAGTCGGGACAGGGAAGGCTATGGCTACACCTTC. The full variable domain, with the rest looked up from reference TRBV11-1 and TRBJ1-2, is EAEVAQSPRYKITEKSQAVAFWCDPISGHATLYWYRQILGQGPELLVQFQDESVVDDSQLPKDRFSAERLKGVDSTLKIQPAELGDSAMYLCASSRDREGYGYTFGSGTRLTVV.

The V call is TRBV5-6, the J call TRBJ1-4; D is perhaps TRBD1 (5 bases). Trimming took off 6 bases at V and 2 bases at J, with 11 bases between the two ends. CDR3 length: 14 amino acids. Per the germline V gene, CDR1 is SGHDT and CDR2 is YYEEEE. The CDR3 nucleotides are TGTGCCAGCAACTCGGGGGGTACTAATGAAAAACTGTTTTTT. It encodes CASNSGGTNEKLFF. The full variable domain, in which reference TRBV5-6 and TRBJ1-4 provide the parts outside the CDR3, is DAGVTQSPTHLIKTRGQQVTLRCSPKSGHDTVSWYQQALGQGPQFIFQYYEEEERQRGNFPDRFSGHQFPNYSSELNVNALLLGDSALYLCASNSGGTNEKLFFGSGTQLSVL.

The rearrangement uses TRBV6-2 or TRBV6-3 and TRBJ2-2; 10 bases line up with TRBD2. The germline CDR1 and CDR2 sequences are MNHEY and SVGEGT. J was trimmed by 1 base and V by 6 bases; bases with no gene match: 2. This CDR3 comprises 15 residues. The CDR3 nucleotides are TGTGCCAGCAGCTGGACTAGCGGGAACACCGGGGAGCTGTTTTTT. Residues: CASSWTSGNTGELFF.

The chain combines TRBV5-4 with TRBJ2-2; D is ambiguous. The CDR3 is 14 residues long. Germline assignment: CDR1 SGHNT and CDR2 YYREEE (reference sequence). The V end lost 1 base, the J end lost 0 bases, and 4 bases lay between the germline ends. This chain's CDR3 is CASSLNANTGELFF. For the CDR3, the DNA is TGTGCCAGCAGCTTGAACGCGAACACCGGGGAGCTGTTTTTT.

The V call is TRBV28, the J call TRBJ2-4; a possible D gene is TRBD2 (8 bases). The CDR3 covers 18 residues. CDR1 is MDHEN, CDR2 SYDVKM, per germline. Trimming stripped 6 bases from V and 3 bases from J, with 24 bases between. This CDR3 is CASRPILLSGTDKNIQYF. In DNA form, the CDR3 reads TGTGCCAGCAGACCAATTCTCCTTAGCGGGACAGACAAAAACATTCAGTACTTC.

In its sample, this clone was seen a few times. The chain recombines TRBV4-1 with TRBJ2-1; possibly TRBD1 for D (5 bases). Trimming took 6 bases from V and 8 from J, leaving 17 bases between them. This CDR3 has 14 residues. CDR1 is MGHRA, CDR2 YSYEKL, per germline. Here the CDR3 reads CASRDTLLGDEQFF. CDR3 DNA: TGCGCCAGCAGGGACACGCTGCTGGGCGATGAGCAGTTCTTC.

This chain joins TRBV6-5 and TRBJ2-7, with a possible D match to TRBD1 (5 bases). V lost 2 bases and J 6 bases, leaving 11 bases between the germline ends. CDR1 is MNHEY and CDR2 is SVGAGI in the germline V gene. This CDR3 is built from 13 residues. The CDR3 DNA sequence: TGTGCCAGCAGTTACGACAGTAGTTCCGAGCAGTACTTC. It encodes CASSYDSSSEQYF.

V gene TRBV3-1 (or the pseudogene TRBV3-2) combines with J gene TRBJ2-7, with TRBD2 identical over 9 bases. The CDR3 covers 14 residues. Germline values: CDR1 LGHDT, CDR2 YNNKEL (reference sequence). V lost 2 bases, J lost 2 bases, and 1 base stayed unmatched. CDR3 sequence reads: CASSQLAGTYEQYF. CDR3 DNA: TGTGCCAGCAGCCAACTAGCGGGGACCTACGAGCAGTACTTC.

This chain uses TRBV15 with TRBJ2-7, with D hard to call. The CDR3 covers 14 residues. Germline V gene data show CDR1 as LNHNV and CDR2 as YYDKDF (reference sequence). V was cut by 3 bases and J by 0 bases, with 9 bases left in between. CDR3 bases: TGTGCCACCAGCAGTATAGACGGCTCCTACGAGCAGTACTTC. Its protein is CATSSIDGSYEQYF.

The chain employs TRBV2 and TRBJ2-3, with 10 bases identical to TRBD1. The germline CDR1 and CDR2 sequences are SNHLY and FYNNEI. V dropped 8 bases and J dropped 1; count of bases not matched to a gene: 3. The CDR3 spans 14 residues. The chain's CDR3 is CASGGQGGTDTQYF. The CDR3 nucleotides read TGTGCCAGCGGCGGACAGGGGGGCACAGATACGCAGTATTTT.

The chain recombines TRBV19 with TRBJ2-7; D unresolved. V gave up 5 bases and J gave up 7 bases, with 15 bases separating them. Germline V lookup: CDR1 LNHDA, CDR2 SQIVND (reference sequence). CDR3 length: 13 amino acids. Here the CDR3 reads CASSLYGFGEQYF. The CDR3 DNA follows: TGTGCCAGTAGTCTATATGGGTTCGGGGAGCAGTACTTC.

The chain carries TRBV19 and TRBJ1-5; 8 nucleotides match TRBD1. From germline, CDR1 is LNHDA and CDR2 SQIVND (reference sequence). V lost 4 bases and J lost 5; bases outside the gene matches: 4. The CDR3 sequence is 14 residues long. CDR3 nucleotide sequence: TGTGCCAGTAGTAGAGACAGGGGATATCAGCCCCAGCATTTT. Protein sequence: CASSRDRGYQPQHF.

The chain recombines TRBV28 with TRBJ1-4; 9 bases line up with TRBD1. The CDR3 is 15 residues long. The V segment lost 4 bases and the J segment 7 bases; nucleotides outside the gene matches: 7. Germline V lookup: CDR1 MDHEN, CDR2 SYDVKM. CDR3 coding DNA: TGTGCCAGCAGTTCGATGACAGGGGGTGGTGAAAAACTGTTTTTT. Translated, it gives CASSSMTGGGEKLFF. The full variable domain, in which reference TRBV28 and TRBJ1-4 provide the parts outside the CDR3, is DVKVTQSSRYLVKRTGEKVFLECVQDMDHENMFWYRQDPGLGLRLIYFSYDVKMKEKGDIPEGYSVSREKKERFSLILESASTNQTSMYLCASSSMTGGGEKLFFGSGTQLSVL.

This clone was observed a handful of times. The chain carries TRBV6-5 and TRBJ1-2, with 9 bases aligning to TRBD1. CDR1 is MNHEY, CDR2 SVGAGI, per germline. The CDR3 runs to 15 residues. V was pared by 7 bases and J by 4 bases, with 10 bases of the junction left unmatched. The CDR3 region is CASIPNRGLSYGYTF. CDR3 coding DNA: TGTGCCAGCATTCCTAACAGGGGGCTGAGCTATGGCTACACCTTC.

The chain has TRBV9 and TRBJ2-7; TRBD2 matches 7 bases. V dropped 2 bases and J dropped 5; count of bases not matched to a gene: 4. CDR1 and CDR2 from the germline V gene are SGDLS and YYNGEE. The CDR3 has 13 amino acids. CDR3: CASSVGGSNEQYF. CDR3 DNA sequence: TGTGCCAGCAGCGTTGGCGGGAGCAACGAGCAGTACTTC.

As regards this clone: This specimen includes other DNA sequences encoding the same CDR3. The chain couples TRBV7-9 to TRBJ1-1, with D hard to call. Germline lookup yields CDR1 SEHNR and CDR2 FQNEAQ (reference sequence). CDR3 length: 13 amino acids. V was cut by 5 bases and J by 3 bases, with 10 bases left in between. CDR3 coding DNA: TGTGCCAGCAGCCTGGACGGGTACACTGAAGCTTTCTTT. It yields the protein CASSLDGYTEAFF.

The chain combines TRBV14 with TRBJ2-5; D is ambiguous. CDR3 length: 18 residues. Germline CDR1 SGHDN, CDR2 FVKESK. V lost 2 bases and J 2 bases, leaving 21 bases between the germline ends. CDR3 amino acids: CASSQSGGSWLGQETQYF. CDR3 in DNA: TGTGCCAGCAGCCAATCCGGCGGATCCTGGTTAGGGCAAGAGACCCAGTACTTC.

V is TRBV11-2 and J is TRBJ2-1, with TRBD1 matching 12 bases. The ends lost 5 bases at V and 12 bases at J; junction bases unmatched: 11. The V gene's germline CDR1 is SGHAT and CDR2 FQNNGV. The CDR3 sequence is 15 residues long. The CDR3 is CASSLLGQGARGQFF. As DNA, the CDR3 is TGTGCCAGCAGCCTTCTGGGACAGGGGGCCCGTGGGCAGTTCTTC.

This chain joins TRBV5-6 and TRBJ2-1; D gene ambiguous. Germline values: CDR1 SGHDT, CDR2 YYEEEE. The CDR3 has 12 residues. The V gene lost 0 bases and the J gene lost 12 bases, with 10 bases spanning the gap. CDR3 bases: TGTGCCAGCAGCTTGGAACCTGGTGGGCAGTTCTTC. Protein sequence: CASSLEPGGQFF.